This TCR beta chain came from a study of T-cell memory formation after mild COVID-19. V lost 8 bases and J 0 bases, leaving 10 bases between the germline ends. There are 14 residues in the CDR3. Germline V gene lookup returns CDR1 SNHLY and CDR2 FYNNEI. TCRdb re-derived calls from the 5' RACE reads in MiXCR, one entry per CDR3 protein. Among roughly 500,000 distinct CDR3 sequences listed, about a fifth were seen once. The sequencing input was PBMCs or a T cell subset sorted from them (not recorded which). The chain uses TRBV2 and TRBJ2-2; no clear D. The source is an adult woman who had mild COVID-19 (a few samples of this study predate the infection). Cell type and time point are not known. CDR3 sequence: CASDSLSNTGELFF. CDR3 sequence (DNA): TGTGCCAGCGACTCCCTCTCGAACACCGGGGAGCTGTTTTTT.